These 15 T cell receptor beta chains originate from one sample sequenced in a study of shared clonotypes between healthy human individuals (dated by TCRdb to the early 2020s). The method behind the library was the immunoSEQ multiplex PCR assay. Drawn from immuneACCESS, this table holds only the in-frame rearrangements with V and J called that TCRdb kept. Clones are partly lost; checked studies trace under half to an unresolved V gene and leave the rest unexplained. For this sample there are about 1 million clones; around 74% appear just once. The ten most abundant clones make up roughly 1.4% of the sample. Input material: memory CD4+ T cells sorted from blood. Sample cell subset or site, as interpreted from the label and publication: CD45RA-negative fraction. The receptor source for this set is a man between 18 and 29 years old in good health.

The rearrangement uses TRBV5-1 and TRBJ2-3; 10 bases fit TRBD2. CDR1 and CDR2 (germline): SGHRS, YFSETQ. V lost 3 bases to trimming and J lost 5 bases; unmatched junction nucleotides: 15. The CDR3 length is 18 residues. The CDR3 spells CASSSGDGAGGPGDTQYF. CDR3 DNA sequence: TGCGCCAGCAGCTCTGGGGACGGAGCGGGAGGGCCCGGAGATACGCAGTATTTT.

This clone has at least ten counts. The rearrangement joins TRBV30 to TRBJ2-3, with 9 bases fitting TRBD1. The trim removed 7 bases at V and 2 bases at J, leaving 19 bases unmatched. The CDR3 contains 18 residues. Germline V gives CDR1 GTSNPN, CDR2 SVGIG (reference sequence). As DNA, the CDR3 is TGTGCCTTTGCGAACCCCTTTCCGGGACAGGGTTTCACAGATACGCAGTATTTT. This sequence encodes CAFANPFPGQGFTDTQYF.

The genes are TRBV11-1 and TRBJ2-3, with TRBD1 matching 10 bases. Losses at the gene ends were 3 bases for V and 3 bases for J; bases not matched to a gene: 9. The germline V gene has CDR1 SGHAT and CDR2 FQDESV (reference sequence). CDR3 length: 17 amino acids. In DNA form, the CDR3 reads TGTGCCAGCAGCTTTGGTTGGCTGGGACAGGGGACAGATACGCAGTATTTT. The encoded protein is CASSFGWLGQGTDTQYF.

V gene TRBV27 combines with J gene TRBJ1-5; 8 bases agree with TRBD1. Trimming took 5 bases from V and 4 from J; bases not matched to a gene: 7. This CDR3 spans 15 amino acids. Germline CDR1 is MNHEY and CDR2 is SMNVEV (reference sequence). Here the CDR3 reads CASSLGQGKNQPQHF. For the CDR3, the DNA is TGTGCCAGCAGTCTTGGACAGGGAAAAAATCAGCCCCAGCATTTT.

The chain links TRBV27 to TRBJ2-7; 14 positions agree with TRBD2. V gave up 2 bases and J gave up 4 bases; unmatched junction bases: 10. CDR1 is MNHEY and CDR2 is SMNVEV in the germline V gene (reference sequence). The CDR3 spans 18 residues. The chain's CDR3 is CASSLRTGTSGGRYEQYF. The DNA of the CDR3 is TGTGCCAGCAGTTTAAGAACCGGGACTAGCGGGGGCCGTTACGAGCAGTACTTC.

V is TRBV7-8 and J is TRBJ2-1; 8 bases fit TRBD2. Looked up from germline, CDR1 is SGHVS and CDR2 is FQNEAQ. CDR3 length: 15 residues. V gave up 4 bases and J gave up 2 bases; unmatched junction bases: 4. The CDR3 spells CASSYTSGAYNEQFF. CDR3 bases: TGTGCCAGCAGCTACACTAGCGGTGCCTACAATGAGCAGTTCTTC.

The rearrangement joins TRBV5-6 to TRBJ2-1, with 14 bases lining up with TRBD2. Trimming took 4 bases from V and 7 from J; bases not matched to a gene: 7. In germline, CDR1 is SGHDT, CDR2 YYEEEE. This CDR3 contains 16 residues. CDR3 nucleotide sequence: TGTGCCAGCAGCCCATCGGGACTAGCGGGAGAAAATGAGCAGTTCTTC. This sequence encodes CASSPSGLAGENEQFF.

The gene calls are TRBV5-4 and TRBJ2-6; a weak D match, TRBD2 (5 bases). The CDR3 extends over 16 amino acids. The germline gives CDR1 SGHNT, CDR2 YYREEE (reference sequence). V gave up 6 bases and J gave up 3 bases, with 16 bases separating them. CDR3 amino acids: CASNAGAGGGANVLTF. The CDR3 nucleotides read TGTGCCAGCAACGCAGGAGCAGGAGGTGGGGCCAACGTCCTGACTTTC.

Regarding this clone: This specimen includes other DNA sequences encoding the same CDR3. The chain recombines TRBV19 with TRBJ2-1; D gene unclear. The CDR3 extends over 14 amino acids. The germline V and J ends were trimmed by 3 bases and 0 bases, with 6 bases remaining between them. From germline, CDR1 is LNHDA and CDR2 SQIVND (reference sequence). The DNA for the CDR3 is TGTGCCAGTAGTATGGCAGGCTCCTACAATGAGCAGTTCTTC. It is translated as CASSMAGSYNEQFF.

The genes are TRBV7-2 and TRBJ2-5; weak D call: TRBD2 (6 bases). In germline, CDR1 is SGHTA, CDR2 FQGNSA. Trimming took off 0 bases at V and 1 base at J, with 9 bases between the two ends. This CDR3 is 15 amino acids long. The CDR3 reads CASSLARGIQETQYF. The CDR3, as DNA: TGTGCCAGCAGCTTAGCGCGGGGAATCCAAGAGACCCAGTACTTC.

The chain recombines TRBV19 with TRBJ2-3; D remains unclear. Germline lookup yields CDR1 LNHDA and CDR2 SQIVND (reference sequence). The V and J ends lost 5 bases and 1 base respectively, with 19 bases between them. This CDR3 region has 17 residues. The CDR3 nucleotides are TGTGCCAGTAGTCCTAGAACGACATACCCACGCACAGATACGCAGTATTTT. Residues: CASSPRTTYPRTDTQYF. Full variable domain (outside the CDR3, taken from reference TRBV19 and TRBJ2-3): DGGITQSPKYLFRKEGQNVTLSCEQNLNHDAMYWYRQDPGQGLRLIYYSQIVNDFQKGDIAEGYSVSREKKESFPLTVTSAQKNPTAFYLCASSPRTTYPRTDTQYFGPGTRLTVL.

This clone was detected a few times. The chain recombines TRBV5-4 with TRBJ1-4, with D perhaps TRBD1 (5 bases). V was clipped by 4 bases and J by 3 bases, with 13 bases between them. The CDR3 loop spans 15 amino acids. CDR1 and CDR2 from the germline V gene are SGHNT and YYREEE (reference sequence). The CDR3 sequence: CASSPGRSANEKLFF. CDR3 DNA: TGTGCCAGCAGCCCAGGGCGGTCGGCTAATGAAAAACTGTTTTTT.

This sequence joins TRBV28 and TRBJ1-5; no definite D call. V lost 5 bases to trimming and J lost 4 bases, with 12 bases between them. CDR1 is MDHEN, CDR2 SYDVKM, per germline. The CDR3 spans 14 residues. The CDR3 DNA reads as TGTGCCAGCAGTGCGAGCAACCGAAATCAGCCCCAGCATTTT. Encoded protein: CASSASNRNQPQHF.

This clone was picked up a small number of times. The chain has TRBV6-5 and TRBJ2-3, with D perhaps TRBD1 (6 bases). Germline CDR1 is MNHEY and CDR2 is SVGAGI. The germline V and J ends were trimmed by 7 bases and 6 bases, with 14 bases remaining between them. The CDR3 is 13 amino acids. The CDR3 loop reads CASNPTGRDTQYF. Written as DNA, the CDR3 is TGTGCCAGCAACCCGACAGGTCGGGATACGCAGTATTTT.

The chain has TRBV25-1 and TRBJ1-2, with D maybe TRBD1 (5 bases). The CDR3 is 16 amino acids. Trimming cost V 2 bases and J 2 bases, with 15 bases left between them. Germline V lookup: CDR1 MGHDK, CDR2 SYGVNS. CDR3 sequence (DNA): TGTGCCAGCAGTGAAAACTCATATTGGACAAACTATGGCTACACCTTC. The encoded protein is CASSENSYWTNYGYTF.